The 18 T cell receptor beta chains below were found in one sample sequenced in a study of monozygotic twins with inflammatory bowel disease. TCRdb re-called the 5' RACE reads and catalogs CDR3 proteins one per entry, DNA excluded. This listing includes approximately 150,000 distinct CDR3 sequences. The sample was blood. The receptors come from a human donor with ulcerative colitis or Crohn's disease, or a healthy co-twin of an affected twin (not recorded which).

This sequence joins TRBV28 and TRBJ1-2; TCRdb's D call of TRBD1 is untestable without DNA. The CDR3 is 13 residues long. The germline gives CDR1 MDHEN, CDR2 SYDVKM. This chain's CDR3 is CASRDPGGYGYTF.

This chain uses TRBV11-3 with TRBJ1-2; TCRdb designates TRBD1, a call that cannot be tested without DNA. Germline CDR1 and CDR2: SGHNT and YENEEA. The CDR3 spans 14 residues. CDR3: CASSLNPGDYGYTF.

The gene calls are TRBV12-3 or TRBV12-4 and TRBJ2-1; lacking DNA, the TRBD2 call made by TCRdb goes unchecked. This CDR3 spans 15 amino acids. The CDR3 spells CASSLQAGGQGEQFF.

The V and J genes are TRBV4-1 and TRBJ2-7; TCRdb indicates TRBD2, and absent DNA this call remains unverified. In germline, CDR1 is MGHRA, CDR2 YSYEKL. CDR3 length: 15 residues. This CDR3 is CASSQNAAGDREQYF.

This rearrangement joins TRBV5-4 to TRBJ2-2; TCRdb outputs TRBD2, but without DNA this stays unchecked. CDR1 and CDR2 (germline): SGHNT, YYREEE (reference sequence). CDR3 length equals 17 residues. The CDR3 loop is CASSLGSSGTYTGELFF.

The chain joins TRBV6-1 to TRBJ1-6. The CDR3 is 14 amino acids. Per the germline V gene, CDR1 is MNHNS and CDR2 is SASEGT. The CDR3 sequence: CASSRSTNNSPLHF.

V and J are TRBV30 and TRBJ2-7. Germline V CDR1 and CDR2: GTSNPN, SVGIG (reference sequence). The CDR3 runs to 12 residues. CDR3 sequence: CAWSRRWGEQYF.

This rearrangement joins TRBV12-5 to TRBJ2-1; the D call of TRBD2 rests on TCRdb alone, since no DNA is present to check it. Per germline, CDR1 LGHNT and CDR2 FRNRAP. CDR3 length: 17 amino acids. CDR3 amino acids: CASGLVLGGGINNEQFF.

The rearrangement uses TRBV5-1 and TRBJ1-3. CDR1 SGHRS and CDR2 YFSETQ come from the germline V gene. This CDR3 has 15 residues. This chain's CDR3 is CASSPGQSSGNTIYF.

The chain couples TRBV5-6 to TRBJ1-2; TCRdb picks TRBD1, but there is no DNA to check that call. CDR1 and CDR2 (germline): SGHDT, YYEEEE. CDR3 length equals 14 residues. The CDR3 loop is CASSLNYGGHGYTF.

The CDR3 is CASSPSGTNTGELFF. The chain joins TRBV5-1 to TRBJ2-2; TCRdb names TRBD2, which stays unverified in the absence of DNA. Germline lookup yields CDR1 SGHRS and CDR2 YFSETQ. The CDR3 has 15 amino acids.

The rearrangement links TRBV9 to TRBJ2-5; the D call from TCRdb, TRBD1, cannot be confirmed without DNA. This CDR3 has 18 residues. Germline CDR1 is SGDLS and CDR2 is YYNGEE. CDR3 residues: CASSPSGQGYNSGETQYF. The variable domain in full, completed from reference TRBV9 and TRBJ2-5, reads DSGVTQTPKHLITATGQRVTLRCSPRSGDLSVYWYQQSLDQGLQFLIQYYNGEERAKGNILERFSAQQFPDLHSELNLSSLELGDSALYFCASSPSGQGYNSGETQYFGPGTRLLVL.

The chain is built from TRBV3-1 and TRBJ2-5. Germline V gives CDR1 LGHDT, CDR2 YNNKEL (reference sequence). The CDR3 totals 14 residues. Here the CDR3 reads CASSQPRDQETQYF.

The chain uses TRBV28 and TRBJ1-6. Germline V gene data show CDR1 as MDHEN and CDR2 as SYDVKM. CDR3 length: 15 amino acids. CDR3 amino acids: CASSFRTLGNSPLHF.

This chain uses TRBV5-1 with TRBJ2-3. Germline V gene data show CDR1 as SGHRS and CDR2 as YFSETQ. This CDR3 contains 16 residues. The CDR3 protein is CASSLGWQPATDTQYF.

This chain links TRBV10-2 with TRBJ1-6. This CDR3 has 14 residues. Germline V lookup: CDR1 WSHSY, CDR2 SAAADI. Here the CDR3 reads CASRAEGYFTPLHF.

The gene calls are TRBV7-9 and TRBJ2-2; TCRdb's D call of TRBD1 is untestable without DNA. The CDR3 is made up of 14 amino acids. CDR1 and CDR2 (germline): SEHNR, FQNEAQ (reference sequence). The CDR3 sequence: CASSSPRNTGELFF.

The chain employs TRBV5-4 and TRBJ2-1; TCRdb proposes TRBD2, but this gene call is untestable without DNA. The CDR3 contains 13 residues. Germline V gives CDR1 SGHNT, CDR2 YYREEE (reference sequence). The CDR3 region is CASSLVGGGRWIF.